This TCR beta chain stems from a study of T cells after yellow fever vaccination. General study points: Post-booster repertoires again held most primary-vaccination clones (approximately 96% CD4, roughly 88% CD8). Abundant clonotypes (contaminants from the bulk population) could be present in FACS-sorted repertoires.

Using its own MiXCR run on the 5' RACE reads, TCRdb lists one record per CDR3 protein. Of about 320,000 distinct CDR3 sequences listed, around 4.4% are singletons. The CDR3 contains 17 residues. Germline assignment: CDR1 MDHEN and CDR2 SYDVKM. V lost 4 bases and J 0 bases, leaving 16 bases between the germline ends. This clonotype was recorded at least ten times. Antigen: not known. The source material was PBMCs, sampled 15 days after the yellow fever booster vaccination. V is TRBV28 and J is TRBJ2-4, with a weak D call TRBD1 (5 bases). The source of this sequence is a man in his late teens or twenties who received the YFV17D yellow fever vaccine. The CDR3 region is CASSSSRQKLAKNIQYF. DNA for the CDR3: TGTGCCAGCAGTTCCTCCAGACAGAAACTAGCCAAAAACATTCAGTACTTC.